The next 25 T cell receptor beta chains were all read from a single sample in a study of cytomegalovirus exposure and HLA in healthy donors. 60 Vbeta and 13 Jbeta primers were used in PCR. TCRdb keeps only in-frame clones here, not all; method: immunoSEQ multiplex PCR. Of roughly 250,000 clones in the sample, more than 55% were seen once. The source material was PBMCs. All receptors derive from a female donor in good health and CMV-seronegative.

This clone was picked up one time. The genes are TRBV11-3 and TRBJ2-7; D unclear. The CDR3 has 13 amino acids. Trimming shortened V by 4 bases and J by 3 bases, and 10 bases separated the two germline ends. Germline loops: CDR1 SGHNT, CDR2 YENEEA. The CDR3 DNA reads as TGTGCCAGCAGCTGGGCTTCTCACTACGAGCAGTACTTC. It is translated as CASSWASHYEQYF.

This clone was found a few times. The J gene is TRBJ1-5, the V gene TRBV6-1, with D unresolved. V lost 7 bases, J lost 0 bases, and 10 bases lay in between. The CDR3 runs 14 residues. Germline V gives CDR1 MNHNS, CDR2 SASEGT. The DNA for the CDR3 is TGTGCCAGCACCCGGGAGTATAGCAATCAGCCCCAGCATTTT. It is translated as CASTREYSNQPQHF.

Points on this clone: One end of the junction fails to match germline, which may point to a read error. V is TRBV7-9 and J is TRBJ1-2; D is possibly TRBD1 (5 bases). This CDR3 has 12 amino acids. Germline-derived CDR1 and CDR2 are SEHNR and FQNEAQ (reference sequence). The CDR3: CSSSSPGGSYTF. CDR3 DNA sequence: TGTTCCAGCAGCTCCCCCGGGGGTAGCTACACCTTC. Filled out from reference TRBV7-9 and TRBJ1-2, the complete variable domain reads DTGVSQNPRHKITKRGQNVTFRCDPISEHNRLYWYRQTLGQGPEFLTYFQNEAQLEKSRLLSDRFSAERPKGSFSTLEIQRTEQGDSAMYLCSSSSPGGSYTFGSGTRLTVV.

This chain connects TRBV5-4 to TRBJ2-5; TRBD2 matches 8 bases. This CDR3 has 14 residues. The V gene's germline CDR1 is SGHNT and CDR2 YYREEE (reference sequence). V lost 3 bases to trimming and J lost 1 base; unmatched junction nucleotides: 2. The CDR3: CASSSGGVQETQYF. As DNA, the CDR3 is TGTGCCAGCAGCTCGGGGGGGGTCCAAGAGACCCAGTACTTC.

The V gene is TRBV2, the J gene TRBJ1-1; D gene unclear. The V gene's germline CDR1 is SNHLY and CDR2 FYNNEI. The CDR3 spans 16 residues. V lost 10 bases to trimming and J lost 1 base, with 22 bases between them. This CDR3 reads CATLRPGLNQNTEAFF. CDR3 coding DNA: TGTGCCACCCTGAGGCCGGGGTTGAACCAGAACACTGAAGCTTTCTTT.

The chain combines TRBV10-1 with TRBJ2-7; the match to TRBD1 covers 8 bases. J was trimmed by 2 bases and V by 6 bases; bases with no gene match: 3. The germline V gene has CDR1 WNHNN and CDR2 SYGVQD (reference sequence). The CDR3 runs to 13 residues. The CDR3 DNA sequence: TGCGCCAGCAGCCCGGGACAGGCCTACGAGCAGTACTTC. Protein: CASSPGQAYEQYF.

The rearrangement uses TRBV29-1 and TRBJ2-3; TRBD1 matches 7 bases. V was clipped by 6 bases and J by 2 bases; unmatched bases: 5. This CDR3 spans 13 amino acids. Germline V CDR1 and CDR2: SQVTM, ANQGSEA. CDR3 residues: CSVPGGHTDTQYF. In DNA, the CDR3 is TGCAGCGTCCCAGGGGGACACACAGATACGCAGTATTTT.

This clone was counted a single time. The V gene is TRBV5-1, the J gene TRBJ2-2; the match to TRBD1 covers 10 bases. This CDR3 spans 19 amino acids. Germline V gene lookup returns CDR1 SGHRS and CDR2 YFSETQ. Trimming removed 2 bases from V and 2 bases from J; junction bases left unmatched: 12. For the CDR3, the DNA is TGCGCCAGCAGCTTCTTACTGGGACAGGGGTCTTTCAACACCGGGGAGCTGTTTTTT. It translates to CASSFLLGQGSFNTGELFF. Together with reference TRBV5-1 and TRBJ2-2, the CDR3 gives the full variable domain: KAGVTQTPRYLIKTRGQQVTLSCSPISGHRSVSWYQQTPGQGLQFLFEYFSETQRNKGNFPGRFSGRQFSNSRSEMNVSTLELGDSALYLCASSFLLGQGSFNTGELFFGEGSRLTVL.

The CDR3 region is CSVCLAGTREQYF. The CDR3 bases are TGCAGCGTTTGCCTAGCGGGTACGCGGGAGCAGTACTTC. J is TRBJ2-7 and V is TRBV29-1; 8 bases line up with TRBD2. The trim removed 5 bases at V and 7 bases at J, leaving 10 bases unmatched. The CDR3 sequence is 13 residues long. CDR1 SQVTM and CDR2 ANQGSEA come from the germline V gene.

The gene calls are TRBV5-1 and TRBJ2-3, with 7 bases that match TRBD1. V trimming: 3 bases; J trimming: 3 bases; junction bases outside the gene matches: 13. Germline assignment: CDR1 SGHRS and CDR2 YFSETQ. The CDR3 totals 17 residues. CDR3 coding DNA: TGCGCCAGCAGCTCAACCGCCGGGACAGTGAATACAGATACGCAGTATTTT. Protein: CASSSTAGTVNTDTQYF.

The rearrangement joins TRBV29-1 to TRBJ2-1; tentatively, D is TRBD1 (6 bases). V was cut by 7 bases and J by 7 bases, with 17 bases left in between. CDR3 length: 13 residues. The germline CDR1 and CDR2 sequences are SQVTM and ANQGSEA. CDR3 protein: CSGGQRIRNEQFF. The CDR3 bases are TGCAGCGGTGGACAGCGTATTAGGAATGAGCAGTTCTTC.

Here the CDR3 DNA reads TGTGCCACCCGCCCCATGGGGTCTAGCGTGTCACCCCTCCACTTT. This codes for CATRPMGSSVSPLHF. The V and J genes are TRBV6-1 and TRBJ1-6; D is ambiguous. Germline CDR1 reads MNHNS; CDR2 reads SASEGT. The CDR3 runs 15 residues. V was pared by 10 bases and J by 10 bases, with 23 bases between.

V usage is TRBV5-1 and J usage is TRBJ2-7; maybe TRBD1 (6 bases). The CDR3 spans 14 residues. Germline CDR1 is SGHRS and CDR2 is YFSETQ. The V end was cut by 0 bases, the J end by 5 bases, with 12 bases between. The CDR3 loop reads CASSLVQGLNEQYF. The DNA for the CDR3 is TGCGCCAGCAGCTTGGTTCAGGGGCTCAACGAGCAGTACTTC.

V gene TRBV2 combines with J gene TRBJ1-2; TRBD1 might be the D (6 bases). CDR1 and CDR2 from the germline V gene are SNHLY and FYNNEI. The CDR3 totals 16 residues. V shed 1 base and J shed 2 bases, with 14 bases lying between them. The CDR3 protein is CASSEVQGSGNYGYTF. CDR3 bases: TGTGCCAGCAGTGAAGTACAGGGAAGTGGGAACTATGGCTACACCTTC. The full variable domain, with the rest looked up from reference TRBV2 and TRBJ1-2, is EPEVTQTPSHQVTQMGQEVILRCVPISNHLYFYWYRQILGQKVEFLVSFYNNEISEKSEIFDDQFSVERPDGSNFTLKIRSTKLEDSAMYFCASSEVQGSGNYGYTFGSGTRLTVV.

This clone was seen only once. The chain links TRBV7-9 to TRBJ2-3; TRBD1 aligns across 7 bases. The germline gives CDR1 SEHNR, CDR2 FQNEAQ (reference sequence). V was clipped by 4 bases and J by 0 bases; unmatched bases: 4. The CDR3 has 15 residues. The CDR3 protein is CASSYPGGSTDTQYF. The CDR3 nucleotides read TGTGCCAGCAGCTACCCAGGGGGTAGCACAGATACGCAGTATTTT.

This chain joins TRBV18 and TRBJ2-4; D might be TRBD1 (5 bases). This CDR3 contains 14 residues. Germline V gene sequence: CDR1 KGHSH, CDR2 LQKENI. Trimming took off 0 bases at V and 9 bases at J, with 12 bases between the two ends. The CDR3 DNA is TGTGCCAGCTCACCACCTCAGGGCCCGAGCATTCAGTACTTC. Translation gives CASSPPQGPSIQYF.

This chain uses TRBV5-1 with TRBJ2-1, with TRBD2 matching over 14 bases. The CDR3 consists of 18 residues. Trimming took 4 bases from V and 2 from J; bases not matched to a gene: 8. Per germline, CDR1 SGHRS and CDR2 YFSETQ. The CDR3 DNA sequence: TGCGCCAGCAGCCCCGGGACTAGCGGGAGAGTAACCTACAATGAGCAGTTCTTC. Amino acid sequence: CASSPGTSGRVTYNEQFF.

The chain recombines TRBV15 with TRBJ2-3; TRBD2 might be the D (6 bases). Germline V lookup: CDR1 LNHNV, CDR2 YYDKDF (reference sequence). The CDR3 is made up of 16 amino acids. V was shortened by 7 bases and J by 1 base, with 18 bases between the two germline ends. The CDR3 DNA sequence: TGTGCCACCAATCCGGGACTCCACCGGGGCACAGATACGCAGTATTTT. Its translation: CATNPGLHRGTDTQYF. Filled out from reference TRBV15 and TRBJ2-3, the complete variable domain reads DAMVIQNPRYQVTQFGKPVTLSCSQTLNHNVMYWYQQKSSQAPKLLFHYYDKDFNNEADTPDNFQSRRPNTSFCFLDIRSPGLGDTAMYLCATNPGLHRGTDTQYFGPGTRLTVL.

Comment on this clone: One end of the junction does not line up with germline, which may come from a read error. The CDR3 region has the DNA TGTTCCAGCAGCTTAGGGTTGCAGGGGCAGAACTACGAGCAGTACTTC. The encoded protein is CSSSLGLQGQNYEQYF. The gene calls are TRBV7-9 and TRBJ2-7; a weak D match, TRBD1 (6 bases). From germline, CDR1 is SEHNR and CDR2 FQNEAQ (reference sequence). The CDR3 is made up of 16 amino acids.

The V and J genes are TRBV29-1 and TRBJ1-1; 7 positions agree with TRBD1. CDR1 is SQVTM, CDR2 ANQGSEA, per germline. The CDR3 has 13 residues. V lost 7 bases and J lost 4; bases outside the gene matches: 9. The CDR3 DNA reads as TGCAGCGCCATGACAGGGAGAGGCACTGAAGCTTTCTTT. Encoded protein: CSAMTGRGTEAFF.

The chain is built from TRBV28 and TRBJ2-2; D perhaps matches TRBD1 (6 bases). CDR3 length: 14 residues. Trimming left V 5 bases short and J 5 bases short, with 12 bases between. Germline-derived CDR1 and CDR2 are MDHEN and SYDVKM. CDR3 sequence (DNA): TGTGCCAGCAGTACCGACAGGTGGACCGGGGAGCTGTTTTTT. This gives the protein CASSTDRWTGELFF.

The chain carries TRBV18 and TRBJ2-7, with a possible D match to TRBD2 (6 bases). This CDR3 is 14 amino acids long. Per the germline V gene, CDR1 is KGHSH and CDR2 is LQKENI. Trimming removed 2 bases at V and 6 bases at J, with 14 bases between. CDR3 in DNA: TGTGCCAGCTCACCAGGAGGACCCGGGGGCGAGCAGTACTTC. Translating it yields CASSPGGPGGEQYF. Filled out from reference TRBV18 and TRBJ2-7, the complete variable domain reads NAGVMQNPRHLVRRRGQEARLRCSPMKGHSHVYWYRQLPEEGLKFMVYLQKENIIDESGMPKERFSAEFPKEGPSILRIQQVVRGDSAAYFCASSPGGPGGEQYFGPGTRLTVT.

The J gene is TRBJ1-5, the V gene TRBV6-1; D not certain. The CDR3 has 19 amino acids. CDR1 is MNHNS and CDR2 is SASEGT in the germline V gene. Trimming cost V 4 bases and J 0 bases, with 22 bases left between them. The CDR3 is CASSARQAAGSLSNQPQHF. CDR3 DNA: TGTGCCAGCAGTGCCCGACAAGCGGCGGGTTCACTTAGCAATCAGCCCCAGCATTTT.

This clone was counted between two and nine times. The chain carries TRBV14 and TRBJ1-4; weak D call: TRBD1 (6 bases). The CDR3 covers 14 residues. CDR1 is SGHDN and CDR2 is FVKESK in the germline V gene. V was cut by 5 bases and J by 0 bases, with 7 bases left in between. The CDR3 DNA sequence: TGTGCCAGCAGCGCAGGGGCAACTAATGAAAAACTGTTTTTT. This sequence encodes CASSAGATNEKLFF.

CDR3 DNA sequence: TGCGCCAGCGCACGAACCGGGACACAAACCTACGAGCAGTACTTC. This sequence encodes CASARTGTQTYEQYF. V and J are TRBV4-1 and TRBJ2-7, with D possibly TRBD1 on 6 matching bases. Deletions cut 8 bases from V and 2 bases from J, with 19 bases between. CDR1 MGHRA and CDR2 YSYEKL come from the germline V gene. The length of the CDR3 is 15 residues.